The source of this T cell receptor (beta chain) is a study of tumor-infiltrating lymphocytes in localized non-small cell lung cancer (dated by TCRdb to the early 2020s). At the level of the whole study: The cohort covered several histologies, both smokers and never-smokers, and patients whose samples were collected after neoadjuvant chemotherapy. From each patient came resected tumor tissue plus uninvolved lung tissue from that same patient, and the uninvolved lung tissue was described as non-adjacent to the tumor. Flow cytometry, multiplex immunofluorescence, RNA-seq, exome sequencing and proteomics were applied to the same patients as TCR sequencing, which was one of several integrated assays. In total, the ICON cohort was made up of 150 surgical patients who had localized non-small cell lung cancer and whose tumors were resected. A total of more than 50 patients were part of the paired comparison of immunoSEQ T-cell fraction between tumor and uninvolved lung.

TCR sequencing with the immunoSEQ assay provided the T-cell fraction in tumor and uninvolved lung tissue. The paper's processing steps were these. In the survival analysis, patients were divided into a high T-cell fraction group (upper tertile) and a low T-cell fraction group (lower two tertiles), and the two groups were compared using a log-rank test. A signed-rank test was used to test paired tumor versus uninvolved lung differences in T-cell fraction. Imported from immuneACCESS, the table was reduced by TCRdb to in-frame sequences with V and J called. These copies leave out some clones; in studies compared against another copy, an unresolved V gene accounts for under half, and the cause of the remainder is not known. D and trimming come from the DNA, and the V and J calls and clone size come from that table. Present in this sample are roughly 7,400 clones, around three quarters of which were seen just once. In total, the top ten clones hold approximately 8.6% of the sample.

The paper as a whole reports these results and caveats: TCRbeta sequencing supported higher T cell infiltration in tumors than in uninvolved lung tissue, consistent with immunofluorescence CD3 counts. No difference in TCR-derived T-cell fraction was observed between the flow cytometry-defined immunotypes IM1 (good prognosis) and IM2 (poor prognosis). Because different assays used different pieces of the same tissue, intratumor heterogeneity could not be separated from technical variation. Since assay coverage differed from patient to patient depending on how much tissue was available, TCR sequencing was done for only a subset of the cohort.

Deletion took 3 bases off V and 1 base off J, with a span of 4 bases between the germline ends. The germline V gene supplies CDR1 MNHEY and CDR2 SVGAGI. There are 13 amino acids in the CDR3, from cysteine to phenylalanine inclusive. This entry keeps only the CDR3 DNA: 39 bases, framed from base 1. This clone was counted a few times. It has no known antigen specificity. The input lacks base qualities; no much larger clone sits a single base away. The first patient joined ICON in 2016, and enrollment wrapped up when the last patient was enrolled in late 2018. From a subcohort of 76 patients, fresh tumor and matched uninvolved tissue were collected for in-depth immune analyses, including TCR sequencing. No cell sorting was done, and TCR sequencing was instead run on DNA isolated from bulk tissue.

The receptor comes from a human donor with non-small cell lung cancer. Rearrangement joined TRBV6-5 to TRBJ2-4; the D gene is unclear. Material for sequencing was uninvolved lung tissue not adjacent to the tumor. The CDR3 corresponds to CASSYDAKNIQYF. The nucleotides read TGTGCCAGCAGTTATGACGCCAAAAACATTCAGTACTTC.